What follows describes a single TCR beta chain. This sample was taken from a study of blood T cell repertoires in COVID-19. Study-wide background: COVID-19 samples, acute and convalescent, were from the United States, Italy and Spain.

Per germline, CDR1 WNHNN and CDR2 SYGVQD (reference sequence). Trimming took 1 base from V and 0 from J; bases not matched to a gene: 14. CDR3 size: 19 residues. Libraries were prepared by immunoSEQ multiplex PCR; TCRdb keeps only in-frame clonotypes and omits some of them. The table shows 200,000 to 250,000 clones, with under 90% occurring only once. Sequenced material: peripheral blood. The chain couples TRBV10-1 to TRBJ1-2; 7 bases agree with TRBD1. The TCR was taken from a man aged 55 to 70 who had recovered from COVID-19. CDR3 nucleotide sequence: TGCGCCAGCAGTGAGTTGGGACAGCCCAAGGAAGGACCTAACTATGGCTACACCTTC. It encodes CASSELGQPKEGPNYGYTF.